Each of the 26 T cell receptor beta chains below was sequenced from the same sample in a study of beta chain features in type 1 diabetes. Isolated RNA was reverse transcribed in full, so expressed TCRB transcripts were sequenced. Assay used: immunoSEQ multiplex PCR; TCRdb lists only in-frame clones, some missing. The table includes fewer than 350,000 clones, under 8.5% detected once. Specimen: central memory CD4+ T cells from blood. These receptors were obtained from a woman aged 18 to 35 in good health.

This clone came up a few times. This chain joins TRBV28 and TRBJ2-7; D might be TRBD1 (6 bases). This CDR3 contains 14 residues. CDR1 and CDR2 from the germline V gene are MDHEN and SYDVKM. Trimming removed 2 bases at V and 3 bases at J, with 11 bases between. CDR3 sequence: CASSLQSGVYEQYV. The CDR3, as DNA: TGTGCCAGCAGTTTACAATCAGGGGTCTACGAGCAGTACGTC.

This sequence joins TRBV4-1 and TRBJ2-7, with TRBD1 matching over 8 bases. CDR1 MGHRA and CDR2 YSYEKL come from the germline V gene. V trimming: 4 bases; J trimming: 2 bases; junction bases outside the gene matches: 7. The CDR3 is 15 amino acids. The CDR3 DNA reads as TGCGCCAGCAGCCCCGGGACAGGCCAGGCCTACGAGCAGTACTTC. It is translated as CASSPGTGQAYEQYF.

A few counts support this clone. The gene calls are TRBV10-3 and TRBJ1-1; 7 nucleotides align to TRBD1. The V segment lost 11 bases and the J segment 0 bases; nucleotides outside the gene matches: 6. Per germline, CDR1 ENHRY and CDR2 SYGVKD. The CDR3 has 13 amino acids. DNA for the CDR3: TGTGCCTCCCTAGGACAGGTGAACACTGAAGCTTTCTTT. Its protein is CASLGQVNTEAFF.

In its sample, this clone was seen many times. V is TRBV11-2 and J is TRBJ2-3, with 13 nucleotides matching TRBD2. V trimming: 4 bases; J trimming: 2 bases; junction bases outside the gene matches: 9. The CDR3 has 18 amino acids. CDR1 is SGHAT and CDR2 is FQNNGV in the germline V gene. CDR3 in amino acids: CASSSGLAGALVTDTQYF. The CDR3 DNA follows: TGTGCCAGCAGCTCAGGACTAGCGGGGGCCCTCGTCACAGATACGCAGTATTTT.

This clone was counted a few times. The CDR3 protein is CASRINEGINQPQHF. CDR3 DNA sequence: TGTGCCAGTAGAATTAACGAAGGGATCAATCAGCCCCAGCATTTT. This chain links TRBV19 with TRBJ1-5, with D uncertain. Trimming took 6 bases from V and 3 from J, leaving 15 bases between them. The CDR3 has 15 residues. Germline-derived CDR1 and CDR2 are LNHDA and SQIVND (reference sequence).

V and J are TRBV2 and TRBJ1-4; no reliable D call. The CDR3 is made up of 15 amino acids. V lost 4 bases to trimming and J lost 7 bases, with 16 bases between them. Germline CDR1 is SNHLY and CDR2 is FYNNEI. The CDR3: CASSAGLFRGEKLFF. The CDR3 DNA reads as TGTGCCAGCAGTGCTGGGCTTTTCCGGGGTGAAAAACTGTTTTTT.

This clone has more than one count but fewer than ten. The CDR3 spells CSVDEQGGGNTIYF. CDR3 in DNA: TGCAGCGTTGACGAACAGGGGGGCGGAAACACCATATATTTT. The chain uses TRBV29-1 and TRBJ1-3; TRBD1 matches at 8 bases. The CDR3 runs to 14 residues. CDR1 and CDR2 (germline): SQVTM, ANQGSEA. With V trimmed by 3 bases and J by 4 bases, 5 bases remained unmatched.

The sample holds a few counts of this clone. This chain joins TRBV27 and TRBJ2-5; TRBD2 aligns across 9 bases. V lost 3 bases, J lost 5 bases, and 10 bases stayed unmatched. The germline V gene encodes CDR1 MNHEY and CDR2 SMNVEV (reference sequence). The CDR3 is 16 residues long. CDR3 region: CASSFLREGLVETQYF. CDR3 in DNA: TGTGCCAGCAGTTTCTTGCGGGAGGGCCTTGTTGAGACCCAGTACTTC.

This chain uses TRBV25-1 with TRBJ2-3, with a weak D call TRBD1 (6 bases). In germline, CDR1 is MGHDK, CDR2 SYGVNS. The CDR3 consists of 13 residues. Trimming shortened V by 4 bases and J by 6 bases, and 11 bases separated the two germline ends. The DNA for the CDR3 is TGTGCCAGCAGTGGAGTGGGGGCCGATACGCAGTATTTT. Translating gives CASSGVGADTQYF. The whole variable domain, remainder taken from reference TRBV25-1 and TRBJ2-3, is EADIYQTPRYLVIGTGKKITLECSQTMGHDKMYWYQQDPGMELHLIHYSYGVNSTEKGDLSSESTVSRIRTEHFPLTLESARPSHTSQYLCASSGVGADTQYFGPGTRLTVL.

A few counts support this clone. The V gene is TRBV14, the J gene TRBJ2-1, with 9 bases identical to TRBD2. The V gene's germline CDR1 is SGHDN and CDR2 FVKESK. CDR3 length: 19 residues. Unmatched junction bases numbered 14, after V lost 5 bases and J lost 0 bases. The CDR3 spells CASSSRILAGRSSYNEQFF. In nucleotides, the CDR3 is TGTGCCAGCAGCTCTAGGATTCTAGCGGGACGCTCCTCCTACAATGAGCAGTTCTTC.

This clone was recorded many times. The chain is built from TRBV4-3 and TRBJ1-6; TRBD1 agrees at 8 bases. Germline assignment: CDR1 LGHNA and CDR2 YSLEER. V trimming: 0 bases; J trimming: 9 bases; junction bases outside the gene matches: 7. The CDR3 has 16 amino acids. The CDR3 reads CASSQDQQGERSPLHF. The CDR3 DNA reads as TGCGCCAGCAGCCAAGATCAACAGGGGGAGCGTTCACCCCTCCACTTT.

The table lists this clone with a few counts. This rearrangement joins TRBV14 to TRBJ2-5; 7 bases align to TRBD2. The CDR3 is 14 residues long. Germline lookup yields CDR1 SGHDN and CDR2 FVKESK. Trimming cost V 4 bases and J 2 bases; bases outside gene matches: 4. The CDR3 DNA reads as TGTGCCAGCAGCCTGTCTAGCGGACAAGAGACCCAGTACTTC. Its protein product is CASSLSSGQETQYF.

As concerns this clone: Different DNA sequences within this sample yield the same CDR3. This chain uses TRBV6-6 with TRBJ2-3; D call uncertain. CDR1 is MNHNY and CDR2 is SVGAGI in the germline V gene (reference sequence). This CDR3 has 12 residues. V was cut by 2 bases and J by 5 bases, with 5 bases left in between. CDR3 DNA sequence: TGTGCCAGCAGTTACATCGGAGATACGCAGTATTTT. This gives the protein CASSYIGDTQYF.

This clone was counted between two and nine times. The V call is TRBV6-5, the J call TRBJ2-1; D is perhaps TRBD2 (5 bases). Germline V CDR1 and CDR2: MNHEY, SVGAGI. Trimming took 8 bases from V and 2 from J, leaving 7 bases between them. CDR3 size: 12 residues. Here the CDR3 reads CASQAAYNEQFF. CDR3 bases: TGTGCCAGCCAAGCGGCCTACAATGAGCAGTTCTTC.

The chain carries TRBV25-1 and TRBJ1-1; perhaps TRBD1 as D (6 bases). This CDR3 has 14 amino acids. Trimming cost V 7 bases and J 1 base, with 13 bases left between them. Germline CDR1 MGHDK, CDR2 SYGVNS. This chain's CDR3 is CASKVQGRNTEAFF. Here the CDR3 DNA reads TGTGCCAGCAAGGTACAGGGCCGGAACACTGAAGCTTTCTTT.

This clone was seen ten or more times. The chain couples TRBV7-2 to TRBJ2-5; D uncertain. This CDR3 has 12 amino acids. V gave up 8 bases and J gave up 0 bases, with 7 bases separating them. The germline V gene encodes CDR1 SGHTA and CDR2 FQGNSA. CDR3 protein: CASRADQETQYF. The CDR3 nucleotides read TGTGCCAGCCGGGCAGACCAAGAGACCCAGTACTTC.

CDR3 amino acids: CASSTDRPETQYF. Here the CDR3 DNA reads TGCGCCAGCAGCACGGACAGGCCAGAGACCCAGTACTTC. This chain uses TRBV5-1 with TRBJ2-5; TRBD1 aligns across 7 bases. The CDR3 runs 13 residues. Germline V lookup: CDR1 SGHRS, CDR2 YFSETQ. The trim removed 4 bases at V and 4 bases at J, leaving 4 bases unmatched. The variable domain in full, with the rest retrieved from reference TRBV5-1 and TRBJ2-5, is KAGVTQTPRYLIKTRGQQVTLSCSPISGHRSVSWYQQTPGQGLQFLFEYFSETQRNKGNFPGRFSGRQFSNSRSEMNVSTLELGDSALYLCASSTDRPETQYFGPGTRLLVL.

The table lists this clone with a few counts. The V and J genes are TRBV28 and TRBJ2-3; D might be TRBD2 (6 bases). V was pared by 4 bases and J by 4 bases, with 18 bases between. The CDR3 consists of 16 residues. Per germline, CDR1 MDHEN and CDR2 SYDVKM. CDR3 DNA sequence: TGTGCCAGCAGTTCGACGCACCGACTAGGTTCAGATACGCAGTATTTT. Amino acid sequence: CASSSTHRLGSDTQYF.

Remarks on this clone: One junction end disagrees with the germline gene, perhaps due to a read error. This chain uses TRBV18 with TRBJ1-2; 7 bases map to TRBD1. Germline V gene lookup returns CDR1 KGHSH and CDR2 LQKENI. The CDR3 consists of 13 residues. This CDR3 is CASSPPPGTALFF. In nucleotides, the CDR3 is TGTGCCAGCTCACCACCTCCAGGGACAGCGTTATTCTTC.

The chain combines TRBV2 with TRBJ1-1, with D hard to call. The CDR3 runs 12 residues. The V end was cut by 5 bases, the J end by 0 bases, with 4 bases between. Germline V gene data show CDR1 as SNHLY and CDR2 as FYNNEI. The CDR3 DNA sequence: TGTGCCAGCAGTCTTATGAACACTGAAGCTTTCTTT. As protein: CASSLMNTEAFF.

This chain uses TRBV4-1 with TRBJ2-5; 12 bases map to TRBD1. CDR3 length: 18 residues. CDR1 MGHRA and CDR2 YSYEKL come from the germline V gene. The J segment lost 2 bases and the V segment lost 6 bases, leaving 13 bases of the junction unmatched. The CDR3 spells CASRPTPGQGAGQETQYF. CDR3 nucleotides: TGCGCCAGCAGGCCTACCCCGGGACAGGGGGCCGGGCAAGAGACCCAGTACTTC.

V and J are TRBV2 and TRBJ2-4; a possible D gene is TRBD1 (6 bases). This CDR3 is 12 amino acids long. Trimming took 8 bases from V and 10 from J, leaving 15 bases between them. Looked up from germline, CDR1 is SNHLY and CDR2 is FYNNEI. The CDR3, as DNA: TGTGCCAGCTGCGACGGGACAAAGATTCAGTACTTC. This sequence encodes CASCDGTKIQYF.

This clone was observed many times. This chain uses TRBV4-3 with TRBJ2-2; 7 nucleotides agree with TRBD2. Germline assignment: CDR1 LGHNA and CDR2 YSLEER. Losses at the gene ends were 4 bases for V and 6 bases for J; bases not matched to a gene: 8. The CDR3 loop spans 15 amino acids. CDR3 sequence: CASSPRDYPAGELFF. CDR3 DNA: TGCGCCAGCAGCCCTCGGGACTACCCGGCCGGGGAGCTGTTTTTT.

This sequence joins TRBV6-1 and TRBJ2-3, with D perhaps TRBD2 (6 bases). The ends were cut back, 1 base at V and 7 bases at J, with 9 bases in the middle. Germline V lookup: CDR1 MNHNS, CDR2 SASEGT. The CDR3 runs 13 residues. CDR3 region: CASSEVGGNTQYF. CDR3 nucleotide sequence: TGTGCCAGCAGTGAAGTTGGAGGGAATACGCAGTATTTT.

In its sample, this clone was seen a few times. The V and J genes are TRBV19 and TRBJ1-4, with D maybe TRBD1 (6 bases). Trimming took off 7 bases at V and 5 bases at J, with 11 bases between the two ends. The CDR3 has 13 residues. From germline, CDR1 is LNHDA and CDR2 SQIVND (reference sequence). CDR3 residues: CASNSRGNEKLFF. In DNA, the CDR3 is TGTGCCAGTAATTCCAGGGGCAATGAAAAACTGTTTTTT. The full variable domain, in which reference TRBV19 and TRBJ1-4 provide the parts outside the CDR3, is DGGITQSPKYLFRKEGQNVTLSCEQNLNHDAMYWYRQDPGQGLRLIYYSQIVNDFQKGDIAEGYSVSREKKESFPLTVTSAQKNPTAFYLCASNSRGNEKLFFGSGTQLSVL.

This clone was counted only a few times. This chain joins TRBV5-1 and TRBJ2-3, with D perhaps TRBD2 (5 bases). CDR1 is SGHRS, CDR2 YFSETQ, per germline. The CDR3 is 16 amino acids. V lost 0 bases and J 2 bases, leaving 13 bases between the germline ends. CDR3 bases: TGCGCCAGCAGCTTGGGGGTCGGGGATCTCACAGATACGCAGTATTTT. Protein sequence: CASSLGVGDLTDTQYF.